These T cell receptor beta chains were read from a single sample in a study of cytomegalovirus exposure and HLA in healthy donors. Only in-frame clones appear in the TCRdb table, and some are missing; sequencing was by immunoSEQ multiplex PCR. This table has 200,000 or so clones, approximately 80% appearing once. Sequencing was carried out using PBMCs. These receptors originate from a man in his fifties or sixties in good health and CMV-seronegative. The CDR3 runs from the conserved cysteine through the conserved F or W. A D gene is named only where the DNA matches it firmly. Expanded clones get a size class; other rows say once, few or many, or leave the size out.

D: TRBD1
V: TRBV30
J: TRBJ2-3
size: -
CDR3: CAWSETGVGLDTQYF
DNA: TGTGCCTGGAGTGAAACAGGGGTTGGGTTAGATACGCAGTATTTT

D: TRBD1
V: TRBV7-8
J: TRBJ1-5
size: once
CDR3: CASSPAGQLFQPQHF
DNA: TGTGCCAGCAGCCCCGCGGGACAGCTTTTTCAGCCCCAGCATTTT

D: TRBD2
V: TRBV2
J: TRBJ2-1
size: once
CDR3: CASSGLAGVANEQFF
DNA: TGTGCCAGCAGTGGACTAGCGGGAGTAGCGAATGAGCAGTTCTTC

D: TRBD2
V: TRBV30
J: TRBJ2-7
size: few
CDR3: CAWNSGSVYEQYF
DNA: TGTGCCTGGAATAGCGGGAGCGTCTACGAGCAGTACTTC

D: TRBD1
V: TRBV9
J: TRBJ1-2
size: -
CDR3: CASSVGQGGSSYGYTF
DNA: TGTGCCAGCAGCGTCGGACAGGGAGGCAGCTCCTATGGCTACACCTTC

D: -
V: TRBV4-1
J: TRBJ2-3
size: -
CDR3: CASSQVPGASDTQYF
DNA: TGCGCCAGCAGCCAAGTGCCGGGAGCGTCGGATACGCAGTATTTT

D: -
V: TRBV6-1
J: TRBJ1-1
size: few
CDR3: CASSRTTNMNTEAFF
DNA: TGTGCCAGCAGTAGGACAACCAACATGAACACTGAAGCTTTCTTT

D: -
V: TRBV2
J: TRBJ1-2
size: -
CDR3: CASSPLGSAHYGYTF
DNA: TGTGCCAGCAGCCCCCTGGGCAGTGCACATTATGGCTACACCTTC

D: TRBD1
V: TRBV5-4
J: TRBJ1-2
size: -
CDR3: CASSAIPTGLGYGYTF
DNA: TGTGCCAGCAGCGCTATTCCGACAGGGCTCGGCTATGGCTACACCTTC

D: -
V: TRBV6-5
J: TRBJ2-7
size: -
CDR3: CASSSRQGGFNEQYF
DNA: TGTGCCAGCAGTTCCCGACAGGGAGGATTCAACGAGCAGTACTTC

D: TRBD1
V: TRBV27
J: TRBJ1-5
size: -
CDR3: CASSPGTGGGYSNQPQHF
DNA: TGTGCCAGCAGTCCCGGGACAGGGGGGGGATATAGCAATCAGCCCCAGCATTTT

D: TRBD2
V: TRBV4-2
J: TRBJ2-7
size: -
CDR3: CASSYLISGVSYEQYF
DNA: TGTGCCAGCAGCTACCTTATAAGCGGGGTCTCCTACGAGCAGTACTTC

D: TRBD1
V: TRBV30
J: TRBJ1-5
size: -
CDR3: CAWTRQGVSNQPQHF
DNA: TGTGCCTGGACACGACAGGGGGTAAGCAATCAGCCCCAGCATTTT

D: -
V: TRBV5-1
J: TRBJ1-5
size: -
CDR3: CASSFGTPEGQPQHF
DNA: TGCGCCAGCAGCTTTGGGACACCCGAGGGACAGCCCCAGCATTTT

D: -
V: TRBV7-3
J: TRBJ1-6
size: -
CDR3: CASTGEVLEPLHF
DNA: TGTGCCAGCACGGGGGAGGTTCTAGAGCCCCTCCACTTT

D: -
V: TRBV4-1
J: TRBJ1-1
size: -
CDR3: CASSLLPVNTEAFF
DNA: TGCGCCAGCAGCCTACTACCGGTGAACACTGAAGCTTTCTTT

D: TRBD1
V: TRBV19
J: TRBJ2-7
size: once
CDR3: CATAADRAYEQYF
DNA: TGTGCCACTGCTGCCGACAGGGCTTACGAGCAGTACTTC

D: TRBD1
V: TRBV27
J: TRBJ1-5
size: -
CDR3: CASSLGQGNQPQHF
DNA: TGTGCCAGCAGTCTCGGACAGGGGAATCAGCCCCAGCATTTT

D: -
V: TRBV5-6
J: TRBJ2-1
size: -
CDR3: CASSLDRYNEQFF
DNA: TGTGCCAGCAGCTTGGACAGATACAATGAGCAGTTCTTC

D: TRBD2
V: TRBV4-2
J: TRBJ2-1
size: few
CDR3: CASSQESGRNDEQFF
DNA: TGTGCCAGCAGCCAAGAAAGCGGGAGGAACGATGAGCAGTTCTTC

D: -
V: TRBV9
J: TRBJ2-7
size: -
CDR3: CASSVGQEDYYEQYF
DNA: TGTGCCAGCAGCGTAGGACAGGAAGACTACTACGAGCAGTACTTC

D: -
V: TRBV7-8
J: TRBJ2-7
size: -
CDR3: CASSLLYEQYF
DNA: TGTGCCAGCAGCTTACTATACGAGCAGTACTTC

D: -
V: TRBV5-6
J: TRBJ2-1
size: -
CDR3: CASSFGVGEQFF
DNA: TGTGCCAGCAGCTTTGGAGTCGGGGAGCAGTTCTTC

D: -
V: TRBV5-1
J: TRBJ2-7
size: -
CDR3: CASSRGGSYEQYF
DNA: TGCGCCAGCAGCAGAGGGGGTTCCTACGAGCAGTACTTC

D: -
V: TRBV6-6
J: TRBJ1-1
size: -
CDR3: CASSYSNRLNTEAFF
DNA: TGTGCCAGCAGTTACTCGAACCGGTTGAACACTGAAGCTTTCTTT

D: TRBD1
V: TRBV10-2
J: TRBJ2-1
size: few
CDR3: CASSEPGQGIYNEQFF
DNA: TGCGCCAGCAGTGAGCCCGGACAGGGGATCTACAATGAGCAGTTCTTC

D: TRBD2
V: TRBV6-6
J: TRBJ2-2
size: -
CDR3: CASSRGTSVNTGELFF
DNA: TGTGCCAGCAGCCGCGGGACTAGCGTAAACACCGGGGAGCTGTTTTTT

D: -
V: TRBV23-1
J: TRBJ2-1
size: -
CDR3: CASSQSDSQTSYNEQFF
DNA: TGCGCCAGCAGTCAATCGGACAGCCAAACCTCCTACAATGAGCAGTTCTTC

D: TRBD2
V: TRBV25-1
J: TRBJ2-3
size: -
CDR3: CASSEYETSGRDTQYF
DNA: TGTGCCAGCAGTGAATATGAGACTAGCGGGAGGGATACGCAGTATTTT

D: TRBD1
V: TRBV30
J: TRBJ1-5
size: -
CDR3: CAWSVRGQSNQPQHF
DNA: TGTGCCTGGAGTGTAAGGGGACAGAGTAATCAGCCCCAGCATTTT

D: TRBD1
V: TRBV28
J: TRBJ1-5
size: -
CDR3: CASSPPGQGGQPQHF
DNA: TGTGCCAGCAGCCCACCGGGACAGGGCGGCCAGCCCCAGCATTTT

D: -
V: TRBV12-5
J: TRBJ1-2
size: once
CDR3: CASGPGGISTF
DNA: TGTGCTAGTGGGCCCGGGGGGATTAGTACCTTC

D: TRBD1
V: TRBV7-8
J: TRBJ1-4
size: -
CDR3: CASSVGQGTYEKLFF
DNA: TGTGCCAGCAGCGTGGGACAGGGTACTTATGAAAAACTGTTTTTT

D: -
V: TRBV18
J: TRBJ2-7
size: -
CDR3: CASSEHPLSPIPYEQYF
DNA: TGTGCCAGCTCGGAGCACCCCCTCTCCCCGATCCCTTACGAGCAGTACTTC

D: TRBD1
V: TRBV7-9
J: TRBJ2-7
size: -
CDR3: CASSLGQGVHDEQYF
DNA: TGTGCCAGCAGCTTAGGACAGGGGGTTCACGACGAGCAGTACTTC

D: TRBD2
V: TRBV25-1
J: TRBJ2-3
size: -
CDR3: CASSEISSGRAIDTQYF
DNA: TGTGCCAGCAGTGAAATTTCTAGCGGGAGGGCCATAGATACGCAGTATTTT

D: -
V: TRBV19
J: TRBJ1-5
size: -
CDR3: CASRDGVHQPQHF
DNA: TGTGCCAGCCGTGACGGGGTCCATCAGCCCCAGCATTTT

D: TRBD2
V: TRBV30
J: TRBJ2-7
size: -
CDR3: CAWTSGSYEQYF
DNA: TGTGCCTGGACTAGCGGGAGCTACGAGCAGTACTTC

D: -
V: TRBV4-1
J: TRBJ2-1
size: -
CDR3: CASSQESKFRDNEQFF
DNA: TGCGCCAGCAGCCAAGAATCCAAATTCAGGGACAATGAGCAGTTCTTC

D: -
V: TRBV6-1
J: TRBJ1-4
size: -
CDR3: CASSDRGLTNEKLFF
DNA: TGTGCCAGCAGTGATAGGGGTTTAACTAATGAAAAACTGTTTTTT

D: TRBD2
V: TRBV5-8
J: TRBJ2-3
size: -
CDR3: CASSWGGTIYTDTQYF
DNA: TGTGCCAGCAGCTGGGGAGGGACCATTTACACAGATACGCAGTATTTT

D: -
V: TRBV28
J: TRBJ1-1
size: -
CDR3: CASRKDSTEAFF
DNA: TGTGCCAGCAGAAAAGATAGCACTGAAGCTTTCTTT

D: TRBD2
V: TRBV4-1
J: TRBJ2-2
size: -
CDR3: CASSQDGLAGVRELFF
DNA: TGCGCCAGCAGCCAAGATGGACTAGCGGGAGTCCGGGAGCTGTTTTTT

D: TRBD2
V: TRBV19
J: TRBJ2-1
size: -
CDR3: CASSVTSGAYNEQFF
DNA: TGTGCCAGTAGTGTGACTAGCGGAGCCTACAATGAGCAGTTCTTC

D: TRBD2
V: TRBV29-1
J: TRBJ2-5
size: -
CDR3: CSAPGVAGVETQYF
DNA: TGCAGCGCCCCAGGGGTAGCGGGAGTTGAGACCCAGTACTTC

D: -
V: TRBV7-9
J: TRBJ2-2
size: -
CDR3: CASSLDTDFSGELFF
DNA: TGTGCCAGCAGCTTAGACACGGACTTTTCCGGGGAGCTGTTTTTT

D: -
V: TRBV4-1
J: TRBJ1-6
size: -
CDR3: CASSPGTGMGSPLHF
DNA: TGCGCCAGCAGCCCCGGTACGGGGATGGGGTCACCCCTCCACTTT

D: TRBD1
V: TRBV7-9
J: TRBJ1-1
size: -
CDR3: CASTRGVNTEAFF
DNA: TGTGCCAGCACCAGGGGGGTTAACACTGAAGCTTTCTTT

D: TRBD2
V: TRBV10-3
J: TRBJ2-7
size: -
CDR3: CAISESFILAGGSYEQYF
DNA: TGTGCCATCAGTGAGTCGTTTATACTAGCGGGAGGCTCCTACGAGCAGTACTTC

D: -
V: TRBV5-4
J: TRBJ1-3
size: -
CDR3: CASSSGTTHANTIYF
DNA: TGTGCCAGCAGCTCAGGGACAACCCACGCCAACACCATATATTTT

D: TRBD2
V: TRBV28
J: TRBJ2-7
size: -
CDR3: CASTPSGRVNEQYF
DNA: TGTGCCAGCACGCCTAGCGGGAGAGTCAACGAGCAGTACTTC

D: -
V: TRBV5-1
J: TRBJ1-2
size: -
CDR3: CASSSPQGNGYTF
DNA: TGCGCCAGCAGCTCACCACAGGGAAATGGCTACACCTTC

D: TRBD1
V: TRBV29-1
J: TRBJ2-1
size: -
CDR3: CSVPGTGAINEQFF
DNA: TGCAGCGTTCCCGGGACAGGGGCTATCAATGAGCAGTTCTTC

D: TRBD2
V: TRBV9
J: TRBJ2-1
size: -
CDR3: CASSVGLAGGMGEQFF
DNA: TGTGCCAGCAGCGTAGGACTAGCGGGAGGAATGGGTGAGCAGTTCTTC

D: TRBD1
V: TRBV7-9
J: TRBJ1-3
size: -
CDR3: CASSLGGTGDTIYF
DNA: TGTGCCAGCAGCTTAGGTGGGACAGGGGACACCATATATTTT

D: TRBD1
V: TRBV28
J: TRBJ2-3
size: -
CDR3: CASTFRTGDHPSTDTQYF
DNA: TGTGCCAGCACCTTCCGGACAGGCGATCATCCTAGCACAGATACGCAGTATTTT

D: -
V: TRBV18
J: TRBJ1-5
size: -
CDR3: CASSTQNSNQPQHF
DNA: TGTGCCAGCTCCACACAGAATAGCAATCAGCCCCAGCATTTT

D: -
V: TRBV6-5
J: TRBJ1-1
size: -
CDR3: CASSYEGDTEAFF
DNA: TGTGCCAGCAGTTACGAGGGTGACACTGAAGCTTTCTTT

D: TRBD2
V: TRBV13
J: TRBJ2-7
size: -
CDR3: CASSTHQAGGRGEQYF
DNA: TGTGCCAGCAGCACCCACCAAGCGGGAGGGCGTGGCGAGCAGTACTTC